This T cell receptor beta chain was captured by sequencing in a study of shared clonotypes between healthy human individuals. Whole-study context: Researchers drew samples from a couple of women and a few men aged 18 to 49. Per donor, three plates held CD4 naive cells, three held CD4 memory, two held CD8 naive and one held CD8 memory. Study-level findings and limits: Sorted-subset sequencing was shown by rarefaction to be incomplete despite large depth. What naive subsets generally showed was a larger estimated richness than memory subsets showed.

TCRdb's copy holds only in-frame clones and misses some; the assay was immunoSEQ multiplex PCR. The profile shows about 1.5 million clones, 95% to 99% of them singletons. The CDR3 length is 17 residues. Germline-derived CDR1 and CDR2 are MDHEN and SYDVKM. Between the trimmed V and J ends, which lost 5 bases and 6 bases, there was a span of 22 bases. In the case of this clone: Its cognate antigen is unknown.

The TCR was taken from a man younger than 45 in good health. The sample comprised naive CD4+ T cells sorted from blood. The subset denotes: CD45RA+ positively selected. The chain is built from TRBV28 and TRBJ2-2; D ambiguous. The CDR3 bases are TGTGCCAGCAGTGGTATCGTCGCCGCGCGGAAATCCGGGGAGCTGTTTTTT. As protein: CASSGIVAARKSGELFF.